The 12 T cell receptor beta chains presented below share a single source sample, sequenced in a study of blood T cell repertoires in COVID-19. Using immunoSEQ multiplex PCR, the repertoire was profiled, and TCRdb retains in-frame clones only, with some absent. The table shows under 400,000 clones, with approximately 87% occurring only once. Sequencing was performed on PBMCs or T cells enriched from blood (not recorded which). Receptor source: a man aged 40-50 years in a cohort exposed to, infected with or recovered from COVID-19 (not recorded which).

The chain has TRBV9 and TRBJ2-1; 9 bases are shared with TRBD1. CDR1 and CDR2 from the germline V gene are SGDLS and YYNGEE. CDR3 size: 14 residues. The J segment lost 7 bases and the V segment lost 5 bases, leaving 7 bases of the junction unmatched. DNA for the CDR3: TGTGCCAGCAGGGGACAGGGAGCGGTGAATGAGCAGTTCTTC. Translation gives CASRGQGAVNEQFF.

The V gene is TRBV9, the J gene TRBJ2-1; 11 bases align to TRBD2. The germline V gene encodes CDR1 SGDLS and CDR2 YYNGEE. This CDR3 is built from 19 residues. The trim removed 0 bases at V and 0 bases at J, leaving 8 bases unmatched. The CDR3 DNA sequence: TGTGCCAGCAGCGTAGGGAGGACTAGCGGGCGGAGCTCCTACAATGAGCAGTTCTTC. Residues: CASSVGRTSGRSSYNEQFF.

The chain combines TRBV7-2 with TRBJ2-4, with D perhaps matching TRBD1 (5 bases). Germline values: CDR1 SGHTA, CDR2 FQGNSA. This CDR3 has 13 amino acids. The V end was cut by 7 bases, the J end by 6 bases, with 13 bases between. The CDR3: CASTLTEANIQYF. The CDR3 DNA reads as TGTGCCAGCACCCTGACAGAAGCAAACATTCAGTACTTC.

The gene calls are TRBV5-1 and TRBJ1-4, with a tentative D call TRBD1 (6 bases). The CDR3 is made up of 14 amino acids. Germline CDR1 and CDR2: SGHRS and YFSETQ. Trimming stripped 0 bases from V and 7 bases from J, with 10 bases between. The CDR3, as DNA: TGCGCCAGCAGCTTGGACAGGGCGGGTGAAAAACTGTTTTTT. Amino acid sequence: CASSLDRAGEKLFF.

The chain employs TRBV7-8 and TRBJ1-2; no firm D call. Germline CDR1 reads SGHVS; CDR2 reads FQNEAQ. The CDR3 is 13 residues long. The ends were cut back, 3 bases at V and 3 bases at J, with 8 bases in the middle. As DNA, the CDR3 is TGTGCCAGCAGCTTGAACAGTGACTATGGCTACACCTTC. It encodes CASSLNSDYGYTF. The full variable domain, its missing parts supplied by reference TRBV7-8 and TRBJ1-2, is GAGVSQSPRYKVAKRGQDVALRCDPISGHVSLFWYQQALGQGPEFLTYFQNEAQLDKSGLPSDRFFAERPEGSVSTLKIQRTQQEDSAVYLCASSLNSDYGYTFGSGTRLTVV.

This clone was recorded only once. The V gene is TRBV15, the J gene TRBJ1-1; D not resolved. The CDR3 is 12 residues long. CDR1 is LNHNV and CDR2 is YYDKDF in the germline V gene (reference sequence). V was cut by 0 bases and J by 5 bases, with 4 bases left in between. DNA for the CDR3: TGTGCCACCAGCAGAGATCAAACTGAAGCTTTCTTT. Its protein is CATSRDQTEAFF.

This chain links TRBV10-3 with TRBJ2-6, with D possibly TRBD2 on 5 matching bases. V shed 10 bases and J shed 2 bases, with 12 bases lying between them. Germline-derived CDR1 and CDR2 are ENHRY and SYGVKD. The CDR3 sequence is 14 residues long. Here the CDR3 DNA reads TGTGCCACCCTAAGCGGCACTGGGGCCAACGTCCTGACTTTC. Translating gives CATLSGTGANVLTF.

This clone was recorded once. V and J are TRBV7-2 and TRBJ2-7; TRBD2 is a possible D gene (6 bases). The CDR3 spans 16 residues. Germline V CDR1 and CDR2: SGHTA, FQGNSA. The V end lost 0 bases, the J end lost 3 bases, and 15 bases lay between the germline ends. The CDR3 loop reads CASSLATGGLLYEQYF. The CDR3 DNA reads TGTGCCAGCAGCTTAGCAACAGGAGGGTTACTCTACGAGCAGTACTTC.

The rearrangement joins TRBV4-2 to TRBJ1-1; possibly TRBD1 for D (5 bases). CDR3 length equals 15 residues. CDR1 and CDR2 from the germline V gene are LGHNA and YNFKEQ. Trimming left V 1 base short and J 0 bases short, with 9 bases between. The CDR3 DNA reads TGTGCCAGCAGCCAAGGGTCCAGGGTGAACACTGAAGCTTTCTTT. Translated: CASSQGSRVNTEAFF.

This chain links TRBV27 with TRBJ1-5; unclear D gene. CDR1 and CDR2 from the germline V gene are MNHEY and SMNVEV (reference sequence). V lost 2 bases and J lost 5, with 16 bases in between. The CDR3 extends over 16 amino acids. The CDR3 reads CASSLAAALGDQPQHF. CDR3 in DNA: TGTGCCAGCAGTTTAGCAGCGGCCCTCGGGGATCAGCCCCAGCATTTT.

This chain joins TRBV9 and TRBJ2-1; 8 nucleotides agree with TRBD2. The CDR3 extends over 16 amino acids. Unmatched junction bases numbered 12, after V lost 3 bases and J lost 7 bases. The germline V gene has CDR1 SGDLS and CDR2 YYNGEE. The CDR3 region is CASSGLAGLPKNEQFF. The CDR3 nucleotides read TGTGCCAGCAGCGGGTTAGCGGGACTCCCTAAAAATGAGCAGTTCTTC.

This clone was counted between two and nine times. In the same sample, other DNA sequences code for this CDR3. The chain joins TRBV5-6 to TRBJ1-2; a possible D gene is TRBD1 (5 bases). This CDR3 has 14 amino acids. CDR1 and CDR2 (germline): SGHDT, YYEEEE. V lost 4 bases, J lost 4 bases, and 14 bases lay in between. CDR3 amino acids: CASSRRDRGYGYTF. The CDR3 region has the DNA TGTGCCAGCAGCCGCCGCGACAGAGGCTATGGCTACACCTTC.